This TCR beta chain was captured in a study of T-cell memory formation after mild COVID-19. In TCRdb, the 5' RACE reads were re-called with MiXCR into one record per CDR3 protein. The sample lists around 82,000 distinct CDR3 sequences, roughly 13% occurring once. This clonotype was observed at least ten times. The antigen remains unidentified. Study results and limitations: Mainly CM and EM harbored the contracting CD4+ clones; mainly EMRA harbored the CD8+ ones. Clones that shrank (day 15 to 85) were balanced CD4/CD8, whereas later expanders leaned CD4+.

The TCR comes from a man aged 18 to 30 who had mild COVID-19 (a few samples of this study predate the infection). Cell type and time point are not known. Sequences were obtained from PBMCs or a T cell subset sorted from them (not recorded which).

CDR3 protein: CSARARNYGYTF. CDR3 nucleotide sequence: TGCAGTGCTAGAGCACGGAACTATGGCTACACCTTC. The chain carries TRBV20-1 and TRBJ1-2, with no clear D. The germline V gene encodes CDR1 DFQATT and CDR2 SNEGSKA (reference sequence). The CDR3 totals 12 residues. The germline V and J ends were trimmed by 1 base and 2 bases, with 5 bases remaining between them.